This is a list of T cell receptor beta chains from one sample in a study of T cells in Graves' hyperthyroidism and ophthalmopathy. From the multiplex PCR reads, TCRdb called clonotypes with MiXCR, one entry per CDR3 protein. The sample contains more than 150,000 distinct CDR3 sequences, approximately 15% of which appear only once. The sequenced sample was blood. The receptors were gathered from a woman aged 50 to 60 with Graves' hyperthyroidism. Both conserved end residues are part of each CDR3. The D gene is left open where the match is weak. Clone size is shown for a subset of rows, as once, few, many or a class of expanded clone.

TRBJ2-5	TRBD1	TRBV6-1	few	CASRGQGKETQYF	TGTGCCAGCAGGGGACAGGGAAAAGAGACCCAGTACTTC
TRBJ1-5	TRBD1	TRBV12-3/TRBV12-4	many	CASSKTGEGQPQHF	TGTGCCAGCAGCAAGACAGGGGAAGGCCAGCCCCAGCATTTT
TRBJ2-1	-	TRBV3-1	few	CASSPPGLDYNEQFF	TGTGCCAGCAGCCCTCCGGGACTGGACTACAATGAGCAGTTCTTC
TRBJ1-2	TRBD1	TRBV7-8	many	CASSSGQGNYGYTF	TGTGCCAGCAGCTCGGGACAGGGAAACTATGGCTACACCTTC
TRBJ1-4	-	TRBV29-1	many	CSVADRRVNEKLFF	TGCAGCGTTGCTGACAGGAGGGTGAATGAAAAACTGTTTTTT
TRBJ1-1	-	TRBV20-1	-	CSVWTMNTEAFF	TGCAGTGTTTGGACAATGAACACTGAAGCTTTCTTT
TRBJ2-3	TRBD2	TRBV6-1	many	CASNKGRGVTDTQYF	TGTGCCAGCAACAAAGGGCGGGGGGTGACAGATACGCAGTATTTT
TRBJ2-3	TRBD1	TRBV6-1	few	CASSEQGARGDTQYF	TGTGCCAGCAGTGAACAGGGGGCACGTGGAGATACGCAGTATTTT
TRBJ1-2	-	TRBV19	-	CASSIGATHYGYTF	TGTGCCAGTAGTATCGGGGCCACTCACTATGGCTACACCTTC
TRBJ1-5	-	TRBV7-9	-	CASSLVGQNQPQHF	TGTGCCAGCAGCTTAGTAGGGCAGAATCAGCCCCAGCATTTT
TRBJ2-2	TRBD1	TRBV5-1	many	CASSLADRAGELFF	TGCGCCAGCAGCTTGGCGGACAGGGCCGGGGAGCTGTTTTTT
TRBJ2-7	-	TRBV19	many	CASSAGEQYEQYF	TGTGCCAGTAGTGCAGGGGAGCAGTACGAGCAGTACTTC
TRBJ1-2	-	TRBV24-1	many	CATSDFPFDGYTF	TGTGCCACCAGTGATTTTCCCTTCGATGGCTACACCTTC
TRBJ1-2	-	TRBV24-1	-	CATSDTIGSTYGYTF	TGTGCCACCAGTGATACAATAGGGTCTACCTATGGCTACACCTTC
TRBJ1-1	TRBD1	TRBV19	-	CANSIDRVSEAFF	TGTGCCAATAGTATAGACAGGGTTAGTGAAGCTTTCTTT
TRBJ2-3	TRBD2	TRBV7-2	few	CASSLGGLAGGRPWADTQYF	TGTGCCAGCAGCTTAGGGGGACTAGCGGGGGGGCGGCCGTGGGCAGATACGCAGTATTTT
TRBJ1-5	-	TRBV15	many	CATGPGGANSNQPQHF	TGTGCCACCGGTCCGGGGGGGGCAAATAGCAATCAGCCCCAGCATTTT
TRBJ1-1	-	TRBV28	many	CASTPGTEAFF	TGTGCCAGCACCCCGGGGACTGAAGCTTTCTTT
TRBJ2-1	-	TRBV19	few	CASSIGGPVGYNEQFF	TGTGCCAGTAGTATAGGAGGGCCCGTGGGGTACAATGAGCAGTTCTTC
TRBJ2-6	TRBD1	TRBV12-3/TRBV12-4	once	CASSLGDRGSSGANVLTF	TGTGCCAGCAGTTTGGGCGACAGGGGGAGCTCTGGGGCCAACGTCCTGACTTTC
TRBJ1-5	-	TRBV28	many	CASSPDSLRPQHF	TGTGCCAGCAGTCCGGACAGTCTGAGGCCCCAGCATTTT
TRBJ2-5	-	TRBV9	many	CASSVAISETQYF	TGTGCCAGCAGCGTAGCTATATCGGAGACCCAGTACTTC
TRBJ2-7	-	TRBV5-1	many	CASSQKDWTLYEQYF	TGCGCCAGCAGCCAGAAGGACTGGACCCTCTACGAGCAGTACTTC
TRBJ1-1	-	TRBV15	many	CATSSTANTEAFF	TGTGCCACCAGCAGTACAGCGAACACTGAAGCTTTCTTT
TRBJ2-1	-	TRBV24-1	-	CATSDSPGRQQFF	TGTGCCACCAGTGATTCGCCGGGGCGGCAGCAGTTCTTC
TRBJ2-1	-	TRBV6-1	many	CASRVGAYNEQFF	TGTGCCAGCAGAGTGGGGGCCTACAATGAGCAGTTCTTC
TRBJ1-1	-	TRBV11-1	many	CASRPVFLNTEAFF	TGTGCCAGCAGACCAGTGTTCTTGAACACTGAAGCTTTCTTT
TRBJ1-2	TRBD1	TRBV18	many	CASVEGQQYGYTF	TGTGCCAGCGTTGAGGGACAGCAATATGGCTACACCTTC
TRBJ2-1	-	TRBV7-2	many	CASSLGYGGGTGNNNEQFF	TGTGCCAGCAGCTTAGGATACGGAGGGGGCACAGGGAACAACAATGAGCAGTTCTTC
TRBJ2-7	-	TRBV28	-	CASSPGRGGDEQYF	TGTGCCAGCAGCCCGGGAAGGGGCGGGGACGAGCAGTACTTC
TRBJ1-2	TRBD1	TRBV5-1	many	CASAPVGTDDGYTF	TGCGCCAGCGCGCCGGTTGGGACAGACGACGGCTACACCTTC
TRBJ2-1	TRBD2	TRBV7-2	-	CASSLGLAGVNEQFF	TGTGCCAGCAGCTTGGGACTAGCGGGAGTGAATGAGCAGTTCTTC
TRBJ1-5	-	TRBV7-9	many	CASSLAGGSNQPQHF	TGTGCCAGCAGCTTAGCCGGGGGGAGCAATCAGCCCCAGCATTTT
TRBJ2-1	TRBD2	TRBV12-3/TRBV12-4	-	CASSFGLAGANEQFF	TGTGCCAGCAGTTTCGGACTAGCGGGAGCTAATGAGCAGTTCTTC
TRBJ2-6	-	TRBV7-9	many	CASSSRHGLGANVLTF	TGTGCCAGCAGCTCACGACACGGACTGGGGGCCAACGTCCTGACTTTC
TRBJ1-2	-	TRBV6-1	-	CASGSRQRYYGYTF	TGTGCCAGCGGATCCCGACAGAGATATTATGGCTACACCTTC
TRBJ2-7	TRBD2	TRBV7-2	-	CASSWGLADSYEQYF	TGTGCCAGCAGTTGGGGACTAGCGGATTCCTACGAGCAGTACTTC
TRBJ1-2	TRBD1	TRBV7-9	-	CASAKGASYGYTF	TGTGCCAGCGCGAAGGGGGCGAGCTATGGCTACACCTTC
TRBJ2-3	TRBD2	TRBV6-2/TRBV6-3	many	CASARGGSTDTQYF	TGTGCCAGCGCTCGGGGGGGCAGCACAGATACGCAGTATTTT
TRBJ2-1	-	TRBV4-3	-	CASSFSASSYNEQFF	TGCGCCAGCAGCTTTAGCGCTTCCTCCTACAATGAGCAGTTCTTC
TRBJ2-1	TRBD1	TRBV5-5	many	CASTPGDRSYNEQFF	TGTGCCAGCACTCCAGGGGACAGGTCATACAATGAGCAGTTCTTC
TRBJ2-7	-	TRBV3-1	many	CASSPGAPLSGQYF	TGTGCCAGCAGCCCGGGGGCTCCTCTCTCCGGGCAGTACTTC
TRBJ2-1	-	TRBV20-1	many	CSARDGGASYNEQFF	TGCAGTGCTAGAGATGGGGGGGCCTCCTACAATGAGCAGTTCTTC
TRBJ2-1	-	TRBV19	many	CASTSNPGNEQFF	TGTGCCAGTACCTCCAATCCAGGGAATGAGCAGTTCTTC
TRBJ1-1	-	TRBV28	-	CASSLVGGENTEAFF	TGTGCCAGCAGTTTAGTTGGGGGAGAGAACACTGAAGCTTTCTTT
TRBJ2-5	TRBD2	TRBV27	many	CASRRLAGGQETQYF	TGTGCCAGCAGGCGACTAGCGGGGGGCCAAGAGACCCAGTACTTC
TRBJ2-5	-	TRBV11-2	many	CASSFVGEETQYF	TGTGCCAGCAGCTTTGTCGGGGAAGAGACCCAGTACTTC